This T cell receptor beta chain stems from a study of CD8+CD57+ T cells in acquired aplastic anemia. As for the study in general: Mean DNA quantity obtained from sorted CD4+ and CD8+ cells was 3 to 3.5 ug. Healthy-donor CD4+ cells averaged approximately 11 million reads.

CDR1 is LGHDT, CDR2 YNNKEL, per germline (reference sequence). This CDR3 spans 15 amino acids. Between the trimmed V and J ends, which lost 1 base and 0 bases, there was a span of 7 bases. This clonotype was seen ten or more times. It was genomic DNA that served as the template for profiling TCR beta VDJ and CDR3. Using its own MiXCR run on the reads, TCRdb lists one record per CDR3 protein. The table shows some 120,000 distinct CDR3 sequences, with around 46% occurring only once. The chain couples TRBV3-1 to TRBJ1-3; D is unclear. Input material: sorted CD4+, CD8+, or CD8+CD57+ T cells (not recorded which) from PBMCs. The receptor comes from a human donor in good health, serving as a control. DNA of the CDR3: TGTGCCAGCAGCCAAGCGGTGAGCTCTGGAAACACCATATATTTT. Its translation: CASSQAVSSGNTIYF. Supplemented by reference TRBV3-1 and TRBJ1-3, the full variable domain reads DTAVSQTPKYLVTQMGNDKSIKCEQNLGHDTMYWYKQDSKKFLKIMFSYNNKELIINETVPNRFSPKSPDKAHLNLHINSLELGDSAVYFCASSQAVSSGNTIYFGEGSWLTVV.